Below, 8 T cell receptor beta chains from the same sample are listed, as sequenced in a study of cytomegalovirus exposure and HLA in healthy donors. In the PCR, 60 Vbeta and 13 Jbeta primers were used. This table comes from immunoSEQ multiplex PCR, and its TCRdb copy is limited to in-frame clones, with some not included. The top ten clones hold about 9.4% of a sample with about 94,000 clones, roughly four fifths of them seen once. The specimen sequenced was PBMCs. These receptors were taken from a human donor in good health.

The rearrangement uses TRBV7-9 and TRBJ1-1; 8 positions match TRBD1. The CDR3 has 13 amino acids. V trimming: 5 bases; J trimming: 5 bases; junction bases outside the gene matches: 4. Germline V gene lookup returns CDR1 SEHNR and CDR2 FQNEAQ (reference sequence). Here the CDR3 DNA reads TGTGCCAGCAGCGCAGGGGGCTGGACTGAAGCTTTCTTT. It encodes CASSAGGWTEAFF.

This clone came up a few times. The V and J genes are TRBV4-3 and TRBJ2-1; 12 positions match TRBD2. The CDR3 is 17 amino acids. J lost 6 bases, V lost 3 bases, and 9 bases had no gene match. Germline CDR1 is LGHNA and CDR2 is YSLEER. CDR3 coding DNA: TGCGCCAGCAGCCAGTATCTAGCGGGGGGGGGATTCAATGAGCAGTTCTTC. Its protein is CASSQYLAGGGFNEQFF.

The chain carries TRBV6-1 and TRBJ1-3; 11 nucleotides agree with TRBD1. Germline V gene lookup returns CDR1 MNHNS and CDR2 SASEGT. The CDR3 covers 18 residues. Trimming took 2 bases from V and 0 from J; bases not matched to a gene: 6. CDR3 sequence (DNA): TGTGCCAGCAGTGAAATGGGACAGGGGGGTATCTCTGGAAACACCATATATTTT. Its protein is CASSEMGQGGISGNTIYF.

The chain couples TRBV6-6 to TRBJ2-7; 10 bases are shared with TRBD1. CDR1 MNHNY and CDR2 SVGAGI come from the germline V gene (reference sequence). V was clipped by 6 bases and J by 5 bases; unmatched bases: 7. The CDR3 totals 14 residues. Here the CDR3 DNA reads TGTGCCAGCAGCAAGGGACAGGGGCTAAACGAGCAGTACTTC. It specifies CASSKGQGLNEQYF.

The rearrangement joins TRBV28 to TRBJ2-7, with 8 bases lining up with TRBD2. J gave up 7 bases and V 6 bases, and 14 bases lay outside the gene matches. Germline V gene lookup returns CDR1 MDHEN and CDR2 SYDVKM. CDR3 size: 15 residues. The CDR3 sequence: CASRPTSGAPGEQYF. The CDR3 nucleotides read TGTGCCAGCAGACCAACTAGCGGCGCCCCGGGGGAGCAGTACTTC.

The chain combines TRBV4-3 with TRBJ2-3; TRBD1 agrees at 8 bases. The germline gives CDR1 LGHNA, CDR2 YSLEER. CDR3 length equals 18 residues. V lost 0 bases, J lost 0 bases, and 8 bases stayed unmatched. The CDR3 DNA sequence: TGCGCCAGCAGCCAAGATCCCCTGGACAGGGCGAGCACAGATACGCAGTATTTT. Its protein is CASSQDPLDRASTDTQYF.

Of note for this clone: The identical CDR3 is also encoded by other nucleotide sequences in the sample. CDR3 loop: CASSLSGSYNEQFF. The CDR3 DNA reads TGCGCCAGCAGCTTGTCCGGGTCCTACAATGAGCAGTTCTTC. The chain combines TRBV5-1 with TRBJ2-1; D not certain. The CDR3 covers 14 residues. V was cut by 1 base and J by 1 base, with 6 bases left in between. Germline CDR1 reads SGHRS; CDR2 reads YFSETQ.

The V and J genes are TRBV28 and TRBJ2-7; 7 bases match TRBD2. CDR3 length equals 15 residues. V lost 3 bases, J lost 7 bases, and 12 bases stayed unmatched. CDR1 is MDHEN, CDR2 SYDVKM, per germline. The chain's CDR3 is CASSLGGNPRGEQYF. The CDR3 DNA follows: TGTGCCAGCAGTTTGGGGGGGAATCCGCGAGGGGAGCAGTACTTC.